This TCR beta chain was sequenced in a study of T cells in Graves' hyperthyroidism and ophthalmopathy. Points from the study as a whole: Ophthalmopathy was predicted by the model a median of roughly 6 months ahead of onset. Patients with ophthalmopathy were separated from those with stable hyperthyroidism by a 13 V-J model.

Diagnostic assessment was based on clinical symptoms, serum thyroxine and TRAb, thyroid ultrasound and orbital computed tomography. TCR beta CDR3 regions were amplified from RNA transcripts. Using the HTBI primer set, a first-round RT-PCR was run on the TCR CDR3. MiXCR was run by TCRdb on the multiplex PCR reads, yielding one entry per CDR3 protein. In the table there are fewer than 650,000 distinct CDR3 sequences, more than 13% of which are singletons. V was shortened by 3 bases and J by 7 bases, with 12 bases between the two germline ends. The germline gives CDR1 SGHNT, CDR2 YENEEA. The CDR3 contains 13 residues. This clonotype was observed at least ten times. The antigen is undetermined.

The material sequenced was blood. The chain recombines TRBV11-3 with TRBJ1-1, with TRBD1 as a possible D gene (6 bases). This TCR derives from a woman between 18 and 29 years old with Graves' ophthalmopathy. CDR3 nucleotide sequence: TGTGCCAGCAGCTTCGATGGACAGTTTGAAGCTTTCTTT. This sequence encodes CASSFDGQFEAFF.